The 27 T cell receptor beta chains listed next were all sequenced from one sample in a study of T-cell memory formation after mild COVID-19. TCRdb reprocessed the 5' RACE reads with MiXCR, giving one entry per CDR3 protein. Here the sample spans approximately 580,000 distinct CDR3 sequences, around 21% being singletons. Sequenced: PBMCs or a T cell subset sorted from them (not recorded which). These receptors were obtained from an adult woman who had mild COVID-19 (a few samples of this study predate the infection). Cell type and time point are not known.

The chain joins TRBV24-1 to TRBJ2-3, with 9 positions matching TRBD2. Losses at the gene ends were 2 bases for V and 4 bases for J; bases not matched to a gene: 6. The germline V gene encodes CDR1 KGHDR and CDR2 SFDVKD. The CDR3 contains 16 residues. This CDR3 is CATSDYRAGGPDTQYF. The CDR3 DNA reads TGTGCCACCAGTGATTACCGAGCGGGAGGCCCAGATACGCAGTATTTT.

The chain combines TRBV5-1 with TRBJ2-3, with 11 bases that match TRBD2. This CDR3 region has 16 residues. Germline CDR1 reads SGHRS; CDR2 reads YFSETQ. With V trimmed by 7 bases and J by 2 bases, 9 bases remained unmatched. The CDR3 is CASGSGGVTSTDTQYF. CDR3 bases: TGCGCCAGCGGTAGCGGGGGGGTTACCTCCACAGATACGCAGTATTTT. Full variable domain (rest looked up from reference TRBV5-1 and TRBJ2-3): KAGVTQTPRYLIKTRGQQVTLSCSPISGHRSVSWYQQTPGQGLQFLFEYFSETQRNKGNFPGRFSGRQFSNSRSEMNVSTLELGDSALYLCASGSGGVTSTDTQYFGPGTRLTVL.

This clonotype was recorded many times. The V gene is TRBV6-5, the J gene TRBJ2-7; D is ambiguous. The ends were cut back, 0 bases at V and 5 bases at J, with 17 bases in the middle. The CDR3 length is 16 residues. Germline loops: CDR1 MNHEY, CDR2 SVGAGI. CDR3 nucleotides: TGTGCCAGCAGTTACTCGGGCATCCATACGCCCAACGAGCAGTACTTC. Its translation: CASSYSGIHTPNEQYF.

V gene TRBV12-3 or TRBV12-4 combines with J gene TRBJ1-2; 7 bases line up with TRBD1. V lost 5 bases, J lost 7 bases, and 10 bases stayed unmatched. CDR3 length: 14 residues. The CDR3 loop is CASSGQDRGFGYTF. CDR3 DNA sequence: TGTGCCAGCAGTGGACAGGATCGCGGGTTTGGCTACACCTTC.

The rearrangement uses TRBV5-1 and TRBJ1-2; D may be TRBD1 (5 bases). The V and J ends lost 0 bases and 5 bases respectively, with 11 bases between them. CDR1 and CDR2 from the germline V gene are SGHRS and YFSETQ. The CDR3 has 14 residues. The CDR3 nucleotides are TGCGCCAGCAGCTTGGCCGACAGCTCTTATGGCTACACCTTC. This codes for CASSLADSSYGYTF.

The J gene is TRBJ2-3, the V gene TRBV20-1, with TRBD2 as a possible D gene (5 bases). V lost 3 bases, J lost 0 bases, and 13 bases lay in between. CDR3 length: 15 amino acids. Per germline, CDR1 DFQATT and CDR2 SNEGSKA (reference sequence). The DNA for the CDR3 is TGCAGTGCTAGCGCTGTGACGGGAAGCACAGATACGCAGTATTTT. Its protein product is CSASAVTGSTDTQYF.

The chain combines TRBV20-1 with TRBJ2-1; the D gene is possibly TRBD2 (6 bases). The V gene's germline CDR1 is DFQATT and CDR2 SNEGSKA (reference sequence). This CDR3 comprises 13 residues. Between the trimmed V and J ends, which lost 1 base and 8 bases, there was a span of 12 bases. The CDR3 coding sequence is TGCAGTGCTAGAGTGGTGGGAGGCGATGAGCAGTTCTTC. Its translation is CSARVVGGDEQFF.

The CDR3 sequence is CASSIGDRGEQYF. CDR3 nucleotides: TGCGCCAGCAGCATCGGGGACAGGGGCGAGCAGTACTTC. The chain joins TRBV5-1 to TRBJ2-7; TRBD1 matches at 10 bases. Germline CDR1 is SGHRS and CDR2 is YFSETQ. Losses at the gene ends were 4 bases for V and 6 bases for J; bases not matched to a gene: 4. The CDR3 is 13 amino acids.

The chain joins TRBV12-3 or TRBV12-4 to TRBJ2-7; 7 positions match TRBD2. The CDR3 covers 17 residues. Trimming at V came to 4 bases and at J to 0 bases, leaving 12 bases not matched to a gene. CDR3 bases: TGTGCCAGCAGTTGGGGGACTACCTCTCTTGTCTCCTACGAGCAGTACTTC. This translates into CASSWGTTSLVSYEQYF.

This clonotype was observed a few times. The V call is TRBV6-2 or TRBV6-3, the J call TRBJ2-1; tentative D call: TRBD1 (6 bases). The CDR3 extends over 15 amino acids. Looked up from germline, CDR1 is MNHEY and CDR2 is SVGEGT. V dropped 6 bases and J dropped 6 bases, with 18 bases sitting between them. Written as DNA, the CDR3 is TGTGCCAGCAGGCCCCGGACAGCCCGCCTCAATGAGCAGTTCTTC. This gives the protein CASRPRTARLNEQFF.

This clonotype has just a few counts. The chain has TRBV7-2 and TRBJ1-1; weak D call: TRBD1 (5 bases). The CDR3 is 13 residues long. Deletions cut 1 base from V and 11 bases from J, with 14 bases between. From germline, CDR1 is SGHTA and CDR2 FQGNSA. The CDR3 loop reads CASSLGGERSAFF. The CDR3 DNA reads as TGTGCCAGCAGCTTAGGGGGGGAGAGATCGGCTTTCTTT.

The chain uses TRBV4-3 and TRBJ2-1; D gene uncertain. The CDR3 loop spans 15 amino acids. The germline V gene has CDR1 LGHNA and CDR2 YSLEER. Trimming removed 4 bases from V and 0 bases from J, with 10 bases in between. The DNA of the CDR3 is TGCGCCAGCAGCCCCCGGGTCCTCTCCTACAATGAGCAGTTCTTC. This codes for CASSPRVLSYNEQFF.

This clonotype was observed a handful of times. V and J are TRBV7-8 and TRBJ1-5; no reliable D call. The germline V and J ends were trimmed by 4 bases and 4 bases, with 11 bases remaining between them. Germline V gives CDR1 SGHVS, CDR2 FQNEAQ. The CDR3 is made up of 14 amino acids. The CDR3 nucleotides are TGTGCCAGCAGCTCAAGGGTCCTAAATCAGCCCCAGCATTTT. Its protein is CASSSRVLNQPQHF.

This clonotype has more than one count but fewer than ten. The CDR3 is CASSLQGRSVYEQYF. For the CDR3, the DNA is TGTGCCAGCAGCTTACAAGGCAGAAGCGTTTACGAGCAGTACTTC. V is TRBV13 and J is TRBJ2-7; D unclear. Germline V gene sequence: CDR1 PRHDT, CDR2 FYEKMQ (reference sequence). V lost 2 bases, J lost 4 bases, and 15 bases lay in between. The CDR3 has 15 residues.

This clonotype was detected once. This chain joins TRBV6-2 or TRBV6-3 and TRBJ2-7; 9 nucleotides match TRBD2. This CDR3 contains 14 residues. V lost 5 bases and J lost 5; bases outside the gene matches: 7. Germline CDR1 and CDR2: MNHEY and SVGEGT. CDR3 DNA sequence: TGTGCCAGCAGTCCCGGGACTAGCAGCCACGAGCAGTACTTC. This sequence encodes CASSPGTSSHEQYF.

This clonotype was observed a few times. The chain employs TRBV7-9 and TRBJ2-7; 11 bases match TRBD1. Germline CDR1 SEHNR, CDR2 FQNEAQ (reference sequence). The CDR3 length is 19 residues. The J segment lost 3 bases and the V segment lost 4 bases, leaving 17 bases of the junction unmatched. CDR3 region: CASSSGTGGPTPSYYEQYF. CDR3 DNA: TGTGCCAGCAGCTCCGGGACAGGGGGGCCCACCCCTTCTTACTACGAGCAGTACTTC.

The sample holds a few counts of this clonotype. The chain carries TRBV4-2 and TRBJ2-7; unclear D gene. This CDR3 contains 14 residues. Germline values: CDR1 LGHNA, CDR2 YNFKEQ. The V end was cut by 0 bases, the J end by 6 bases, with 12 bases between. In DNA, the CDR3 is TGTGCCAGCAGCCAAGATGCGCACCAAGGCGAGCAGTACTTC. Its translation is CASSQDAHQGEQYF.

The chain couples TRBV6-2 or TRBV6-3 to TRBJ2-4; no clear D gene. The CDR3 runs 14 residues. V was cut by 6 bases and J by 0 bases, with 9 bases left in between. Germline lookup yields CDR1 MNHEY and CDR2 SVGEGT. The CDR3, as DNA: TGTGCCAGCAGCGAGCACTTAGCCAAAAACATTCAGTACTTC. It translates to CASSEHLAKNIQYF.

This clonotype was counted only a few times. V gene TRBV7-2 combines with J gene TRBJ2-2, with 7 nucleotides matching TRBD1. This CDR3 contains 16 residues. Germline V gene lookup returns CDR1 SGHTA and CDR2 FQGNSA. The V and J ends lost 2 bases and 2 bases, in that order; junction bases with no gene match: 5. The chain's CDR3 is CASSLIGTANTGELFF. The CDR3 bases are TGTGCCAGCAGCTTAATCGGGACAGCTAACACCGGGGAGCTGTTTTTT.

This clonotype was observed at least ten times. This sequence joins TRBV15 and TRBJ1-1; 7 bases line up with TRBD1. Germline CDR1 LNHNV, CDR2 YYDKDF (reference sequence). V lost 1 base to trimming and J lost 0 bases; unmatched junction nucleotides: 5. The length of the CDR3 is 16 residues. The chain's CDR3 is CATSRGRGGVNTEAFF. The CDR3 DNA sequence: TGTGCCACCAGCAGAGGCAGGGGGGGAGTGAACACTGAAGCTTTCTTT. The whole variable domain, filled in from reference TRBV15 and TRBJ1-1, reads DAMVIQNPRYQVTQFGKPVTLSCSQTLNHNVMYWYQQKSSQAPKLLFHYYDKDFNNEADTPDNFQSRRPNTSFCFLDIRSPGLGDTAMYLCATSRGRGGVNTEAFFGQGTRLTVV.

This clonotype was seen more than once but under ten times. The chain employs TRBV4-2 and TRBJ2-5, with no clear D. Germline V gene sequence: CDR1 LGHNA, CDR2 YNFKEQ. V was cut by 0 bases and J by 5 bases, with 10 bases left in between. CDR3 length: 14 residues. The CDR3 spells CASSQDFLGETQYF. The CDR3 bases are TGTGCCAGCAGCCAAGACTTTCTGGGGGAGACCCAGTACTTC.

The CDR3 protein is CSGRWGTQYF. The DNA for the CDR3 is TGCAGCGGACGATGGGGTACGCAGTATTTT. This chain connects TRBV29-1 to TRBJ2-3; D is unclear. Germline V CDR1 and CDR2: SQVTM, ANQGSEA. V lost 7 bases, J lost 8 bases, and 10 bases lay in between. The CDR3 is made up of 10 amino acids.

This clonotype came up a few times. The CDR3 DNA follows: TGCGCCAGCAGCTTGGAAGCGGGAGGGCTATATACGCAGTATTTT. Translated: CASSLEAGGLYTQYF. The gene calls are TRBV5-1 and TRBJ2-3; 10 bases are shared with TRBD2. There are 15 residues in the CDR3. Looked up from germline, CDR1 is SGHRS and CDR2 is YFSETQ. Trimming removed 0 bases from V and 7 bases from J; junction bases left unmatched: 5.

This clonotype was detected only a few times. Here the CDR3 DNA reads TGTGCCAGCAGTTCAGGGTCAGGTCCCAATCAGCCCCAGCATTTT. Translation gives CASSSGSGPNQPQHF. The chain combines TRBV12-3 or TRBV12-4 with TRBJ1-5; D perhaps matches TRBD1 (5 bases). The CDR3 runs 15 residues. V was trimmed by 4 bases and J by 3 bases, leaving 13 bases between them.

This clonotype appeared a few times. The chain couples TRBV24-1 to TRBJ2-2, with D uncertain. The germline gives CDR1 KGHDR, CDR2 SFDVKD. V was clipped by 2 bases and J by 6 bases, with 9 bases between them. The CDR3 contains 14 residues. The CDR3 spells CATSDSRTPGELFF. The CDR3 coding sequence is TGTGCCACCAGTGATTCCAGGACGCCCGGGGAGCTGTTTTTT.

The V call is TRBV5-1, the J call TRBJ2-1; 9 bases align to TRBD2. Germline V gives CDR1 SGHRS, CDR2 YFSETQ. The CDR3 consists of 17 residues. After removal of 0 bases from V and 3 bases from J, the junction contained 7 bases not matched to a gene. CDR3 amino acids: CASSLAAAGGFYNEQFF. CDR3 in DNA: TGCGCCAGCAGCTTGGCCGCAGCGGGGGGATTCTACAATGAGCAGTTCTTC. Complete variable domain (other parts from reference TRBV5-1 and TRBJ2-1): KAGVTQTPRYLIKTRGQQVTLSCSPISGHRSVSWYQQTPGQGLQFLFEYFSETQRNKGNFPGRFSGRQFSNSRSEMNVSTLELGDSALYLCASSLAAAGGFYNEQFFGPGTRLTVL.

This clonotype was picked up many times. Here the CDR3 reads CASSLGTSRDTQYF. The CDR3 nucleotides read TGTGCCAGCAGCTTAGGGACTAGCAGGGATACGCAGTATTTT. V and J are TRBV7-8 and TRBJ2-3; TRBD2 agrees at 8 bases. V lost 1 base and J lost 6; bases outside the gene matches: 3. Germline V gene sequence: CDR1 SGHVS, CDR2 FQNEAQ. CDR3 size: 14 residues.